Described below is a single T cell receptor (beta chain) sequence and its context. Molecular barcoding with unique molecular identifiers was used for the TCRbeta library. Via MiXCR, TCRdb re-called the PCR reads, giving one row per CDR3 protein. The sample carries more than 150,000 distinct CDR3 sequences, approximately 7% recorded once. This specimen belongs to a study of T-cell reconstitution after alpha-beta-depleted transplantation in children. V lost 0 bases, J lost 3 bases, and 13 bases lay in between. Germline-derived CDR1 and CDR2 are SGHRS and YFSETQ. The CDR3 totals 15 residues. The sample was PBMCs from the stem cell graft donor, taken from the stem cell graft. The clonotype comes from a human donor who donated a stem cell graft to a child with Wiskott-Aldrich syndrome. V is TRBV5-1 and J is TRBJ2-7; D is unresolved. Here the CDR3 DNA reads TGCGCCAGCAGCTTGGTTGTCGGGTCCCACTACGAGCAGTACTTC. Translating gives CASSLVVGSHYEQYF.